This T cell receptor beta chain was captured by sequencing in a study of human T cells and chemical hapten exposure (dated by TCRdb to about 2021). Turning to the overall study: Libraries were pooled for sequencing, and variation in per-sample TCR yields was attributed mainly to small differences in library volumes within the pool. The study tracked peripheral blood TCR repertoire changes in vivo during primary and secondary sensitization to the hapten diphenylcyclopropenone (DPC) in alopecia patients. General conclusions and limits of the study: After repeated subsampling, the strength of the expansion versus patch-test correlation and the threshold at which it became significant changed. The number of TCRs above 1 in 1000 frequency did not change with DPC sensitization; there was no evidence of global repertoire structure alterations.

This clonotype was seen repeatedly, ten times or more. Its binding antigen is unknown. Qualities for individual bases were not recorded, and no much larger clone is one base off. Total RNA was extracted from unfractionated whole blood that had been collected in Tempus Blood RNA tubes. Four or five healthy volunteers were used as TCR sequencing controls and were bled at day 0, 2 weeks and 6 weeks. During library preparation, unique molecular identifiers were attached to individual cDNA molecules so that TCRs could be counted in a quantitative, reproducible way. Both TCR alpha and TCR beta chains were sequenced from each blood RNA sample. The authors' pipeline ran thus. Samples had a median of approximately 93,000 TCRs, with a range from roughly 20,000 to 700,000. The Decombinator software suite was used to annotate the V, J and CDR3 of the TCR reads. For PS versus PT1 abundance plots, all samples were subsampled to the same number of TCRs (28,000). TCRs were defined as expanded if absent before sensitization and observed at least eight times at the 2-week time point. TCRdb reprocessing: public reads trimmed at Q25 with fastp, clones called with MiXCR, in-frame beta chains kept. When rows share a CDR3 protein, they turn into one entry using the most common DNA and genes. TCRdb's processing, not the authors' own work, is the source of the V and J calls. A total of around 120,000 distinct CDR3 sequences appear in this sample, 6.5% to 10% of them only once. In total, the top ten clones hold 1.1% to 1.5% of the sample.

The receptor's source is a human donor in good health. Some clones in this sample may be carry-over from other donors' samples. Donor details come from another sample of the same person, matched by shared clones. The sample consisted of whole blood.

The DNA is TGTGCCAGCAGCCTTCGGACAGTTAACTCTGGAAACACCATATATTTT. Its translation reads: CASSLRTVNSGNTIYF. The chain employs TRBV12-3 or TRBV12-4 and TRBJ1-3; the D gene is possibly TRBD1, with 6 bases matching. V is pared back by 6 bases and J by 0 bases, with 15 bases lying between the germline termini. The cysteine opens and the phenylalanine closes a CDR3 of 16 amino acids. The only DNA kept is the CDR3, 48 bases in frame from the first base.